This TCR beta chain was sequenced during a study of OX40 agonist ivuxolimab in advanced cancers. Assay used: immunoSEQ multiplex PCR; TCRdb lists only in-frame clones, some missing. The table records roughly 35,000 clones, about nine tenths of them present only once. The CDR3 loop spans 15 amino acids. The V end lost 0 bases, the J end lost 4 bases, and 13 bases lay between the germline ends. Germline V lookup: CDR1 LGHNA, CDR2 YSLEER. Details on this clone: What it recognizes is unknown.

Findings and caveats of the study: Fewer expanded clones were found on average in CD4+ than in CD8+ T cells.

The rearrangement joins TRBV4-3 to TRBJ2-7; D is uncertain. This clonotype was obtained from an adult with an advanced solid tumor such as melanoma, head and neck, liver or kidney cancer. The material was CD4+ or CD8+ T cells sorted from blood, obtained in a trial of the OX40 agonist ivuxolimab. This chain's CDR3 is CASSQELWNSYEQYF. DNA for the CDR3: TGCGCCAGCAGCCAAGAGTTGTGGAATTCGTACGAGCAGTACTTC.